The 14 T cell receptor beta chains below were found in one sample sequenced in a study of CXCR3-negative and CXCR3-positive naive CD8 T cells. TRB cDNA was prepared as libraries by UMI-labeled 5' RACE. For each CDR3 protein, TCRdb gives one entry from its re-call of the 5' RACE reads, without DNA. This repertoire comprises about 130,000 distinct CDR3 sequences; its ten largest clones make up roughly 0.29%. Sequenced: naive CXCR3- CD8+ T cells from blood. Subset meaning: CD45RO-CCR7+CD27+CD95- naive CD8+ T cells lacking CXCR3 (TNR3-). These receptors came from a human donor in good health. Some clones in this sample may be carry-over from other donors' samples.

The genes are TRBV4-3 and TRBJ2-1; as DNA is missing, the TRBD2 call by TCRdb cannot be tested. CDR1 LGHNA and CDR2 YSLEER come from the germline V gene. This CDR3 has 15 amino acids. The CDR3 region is CASSQVGGPHNEQFF.

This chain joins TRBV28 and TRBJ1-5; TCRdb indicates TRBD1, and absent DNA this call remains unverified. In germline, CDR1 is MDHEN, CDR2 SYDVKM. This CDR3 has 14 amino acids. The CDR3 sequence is CASSLGQGDQPQHF.

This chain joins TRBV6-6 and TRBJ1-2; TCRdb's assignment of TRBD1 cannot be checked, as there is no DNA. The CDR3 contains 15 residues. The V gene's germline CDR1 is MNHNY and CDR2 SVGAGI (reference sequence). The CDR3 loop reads CASSYIHPGGDGYTF.

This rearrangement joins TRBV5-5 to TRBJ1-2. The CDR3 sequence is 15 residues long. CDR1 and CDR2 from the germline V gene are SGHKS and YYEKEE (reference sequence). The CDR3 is CASSLWARDNYGYTF.

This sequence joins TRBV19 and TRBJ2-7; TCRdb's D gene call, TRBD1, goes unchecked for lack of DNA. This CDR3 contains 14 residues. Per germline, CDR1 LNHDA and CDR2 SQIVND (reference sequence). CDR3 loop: CASSIYRGSAEQYF.

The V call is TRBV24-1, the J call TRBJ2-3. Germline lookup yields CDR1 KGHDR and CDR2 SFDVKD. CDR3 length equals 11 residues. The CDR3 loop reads CATSETDTQYF.

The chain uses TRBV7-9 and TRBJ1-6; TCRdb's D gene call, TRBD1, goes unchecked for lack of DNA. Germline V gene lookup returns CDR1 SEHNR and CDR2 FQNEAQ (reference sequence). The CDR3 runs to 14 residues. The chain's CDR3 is CASSRTGYNSPLHF.

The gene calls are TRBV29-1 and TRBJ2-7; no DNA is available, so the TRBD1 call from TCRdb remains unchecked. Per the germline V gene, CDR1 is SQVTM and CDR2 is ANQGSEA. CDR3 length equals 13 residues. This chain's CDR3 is CSATAGGYYEQYF.

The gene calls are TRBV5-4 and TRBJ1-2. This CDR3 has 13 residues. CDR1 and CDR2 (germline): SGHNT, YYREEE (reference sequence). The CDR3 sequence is CASSLADSYGYTF.

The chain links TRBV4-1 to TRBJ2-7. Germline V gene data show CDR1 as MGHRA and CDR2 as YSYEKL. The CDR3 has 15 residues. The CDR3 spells CASSQERSWGYEQYF.

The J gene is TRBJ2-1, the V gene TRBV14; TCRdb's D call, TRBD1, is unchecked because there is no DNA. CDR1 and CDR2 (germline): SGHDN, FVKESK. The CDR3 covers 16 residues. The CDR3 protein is CASSPLKDNSYNEQFF.

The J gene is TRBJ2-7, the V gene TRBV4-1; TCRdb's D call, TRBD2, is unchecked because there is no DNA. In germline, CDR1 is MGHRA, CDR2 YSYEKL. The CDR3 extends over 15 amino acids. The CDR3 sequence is CASSQWGLGSYEQYF.

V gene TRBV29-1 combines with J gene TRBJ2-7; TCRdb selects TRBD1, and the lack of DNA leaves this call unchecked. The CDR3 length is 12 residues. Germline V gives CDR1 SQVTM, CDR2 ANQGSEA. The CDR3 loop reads CSAGTGGWEQYF.

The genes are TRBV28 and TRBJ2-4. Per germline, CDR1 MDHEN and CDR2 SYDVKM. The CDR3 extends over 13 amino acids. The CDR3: CASSKHTENIQYF.